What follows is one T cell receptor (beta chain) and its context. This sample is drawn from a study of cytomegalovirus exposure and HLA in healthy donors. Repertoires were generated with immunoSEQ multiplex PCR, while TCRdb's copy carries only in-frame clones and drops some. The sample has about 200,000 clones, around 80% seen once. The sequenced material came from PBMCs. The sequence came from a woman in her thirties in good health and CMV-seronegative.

In DNA form, the CDR3 reads TGTGCCAGCAGCTTGCGGCTACGGACAGGGGAGGACGAGCAGTACTTC. Residues: CASSLRLRTGEDEQYF. V and J are TRBV5-6 and TRBJ2-7; 9 nucleotides match TRBD1. The CDR3 spans 16 residues. The germline V gene has CDR1 SGHDT and CDR2 YYEEEE. Trimming cost V 1 base and J 5 bases; bases outside gene matches: 10. The whole variable domain, filled in from reference TRBV5-6 and TRBJ2-7, reads DAGVTQSPTHLIKTRGQQVTLRCSPKSGHDTVSWYQQALGQGPQFIFQYYEEEERQRGNFPDRFSGHQFPNYSSELNVNALLLGDSALYLCASSLRLRTGEDEQYFGPGTRLTVT.